The clone carrying this T cell receptor (beta chain) was observed a few times. Its specificity is not known. During its preparation, the TCRbeta library received unique molecular identifiers. TCRdb used MiXCR to reprocess the PCR reads, holding one entry per CDR3 protein. The sample carries 500,000 to 750,000 distinct CDR3 sequences, more than 20% recorded once. The sample comes from a study of T-cell reconstitution after alpha-beta-depleted transplantation in children. Points from the study as a whole: It was reported that alpha-beta T cells came from several hundred expanded graft clones (about two months after transplant).

Sequenced material: PBMCs, taken before TCRalphabeta/CD19-depleted stem cell transplant. The receptor was derived from a boy less than two years old with Wiskott-Aldrich syndrome, due to receive a stem cell transplant.

This CDR3 reads CASSPRGGAGANVLTF. CDR3 DNA sequence: TGTGCCAGCAGCCCCAGGGGAGGAGCGGGGGCCAACGTCCTGACTTTC. This chain links TRBV7-2 with TRBJ2-6; D may correspond to TRBD1 or TRBD2 (6 bases each). CDR3 length equals 16 residues. The germline V gene encodes CDR1 SGHTA and CDR2 FQGNSA. Trimming stripped 5 bases from V and 4 bases from J, with 15 bases between.